Each of the 30 T cell receptor beta chains below was sequenced from the same sample in a study of T cells after yellow fever vaccination. Each CDR3 protein is one row after TCRdb ran MiXCR on the 5' RACE reads. The table lists about 630,000 distinct CDR3 sequences, roughly an eighth of them singletons. The sequenced sample was PBMCs, obtained on the day of the yellow fever booster vaccination. Receptors were obtained from a man aged 25 to 45 who received the YFV17D yellow fever vaccine.

This clonotype was found many times. The chain links TRBV18 to TRBJ2-7; 7 bases line up with TRBD1. CDR1 is KGHSH and CDR2 is LQKENI in the germline V gene. The CDR3 is 13 amino acids. The V gene end was trimmed by 8 bases and the J gene end by 2 bases; junction bases not matched to a gene: 6. The CDR3 bases are TGTGCCAGCGGATCGGGACAGACCTACGAGCAGTACTTC. As protein: CASGSGQTYEQYF.

The chain couples TRBV12-3 or TRBV12-4 to TRBJ2-3, with TRBD1 matching over 7 bases. CDR3 size: 14 residues. The V and J ends lost 7 bases and 4 bases, in that order; junction bases with no gene match: 8. CDR3 nucleotides: TGTGCCAGCAATCACGGACAGGCCCCAGATACGCAGTATTTT. Protein product: CASNHGQAPDTQYF.

This clonotype was counted a few times. This sequence joins TRBV2 and TRBJ2-3, with no clear D. CDR3 length: 15 residues. Germline loops: CDR1 SNHLY, CDR2 FYNNEI. Trimming removed 3 bases from V and 1 base from J, with 11 bases in between. The CDR3 protein is CASSEGNRRTDTQYF. CDR3 DNA: TGTGCCAGCAGTGAGGGGAACAGACGCACAGATACGCAGTATTTT.

This clonotype occurred many times. The rearrangement joins TRBV7-9 to TRBJ2-1; TRBD2 matches at 10 bases. The junction had 12 bases not matched to a gene; V was cut back by 5 bases and J by 8 bases. The CDR3 covers 16 residues. Germline-derived CDR1 and CDR2 are SEHNR and FQNEAQ (reference sequence). The CDR3 reads CASSPPIAGGSDEQFF. In DNA, the CDR3 is TGTGCCAGCAGCCCGCCTATAGCGGGAGGAAGTGATGAGCAGTTCTTC. Combining the CDR3 with reference TRBV7-9 and TRBJ2-1 gives the whole variable domain DTGVSQNPRHKITKRGQNVTFRCDPISEHNRLYWYRQTLGQGPEFLTYFQNEAQLEKSRLLSDRFSAERPKGSFSTLEIQRTEQGDSAMYLCASSPPIAGGSDEQFFGPGTRLTVL.

This clonotype showed up many times. The chain combines TRBV7-2 with TRBJ2-3, with D uncertain. The V end lost 2 bases, the J end lost 4 bases, and 4 bases lay between the germline ends. Germline CDR1 is SGHTA and CDR2 is FQGNSA. The CDR3 contains 12 residues. In nucleotides, the CDR3 is TGTGCCAGCAGCTTATGGTCAGATACGCAGTATTTT. Its translation is CASSLWSDTQYF.

The chain combines TRBV7-2 with TRBJ2-5; TRBD1 aligns across 9 bases. V lost 6 bases and J lost 2; bases outside the gene matches: 4. CDR3 length: 14 residues. Per the germline V gene, CDR1 is SGHTA and CDR2 is FQGNSA. The CDR3 nucleotides read TGTGCCAGCAGGGACAGGGGCGGGCAAGAGACCCAGTACTTC. Encoded protein: CASRDRGGQETQYF.

V and J are TRBV12-3 or TRBV12-4 and TRBJ2-7; D is perhaps TRBD1 (6 bases). The CDR3 is made up of 14 amino acids. Trimming removed 3 bases at V and 5 bases at J, with 14 bases between. As DNA, the CDR3 is TGTGCCAGCAGTTTTAGGGGGAGTCCCGACGAGCAGTACTTC. Residues: CASSFRGSPDEQYF.

The chain is built from TRBV6-2 or TRBV6-3 and TRBJ2-5, with D perhaps TRBD1 (6 bases). V shed 6 bases and J shed 5 bases, with 19 bases lying between them. The CDR3 loop spans 15 amino acids. Per the germline V gene, CDR1 is MNHEY and CDR2 is SVGEGT. CDR3 protein: CASRNRWGLEETQYF. In DNA form, the CDR3 reads TGTGCCAGCAGAAACCGGTGGGGGCTCGAGGAGACCCAGTACTTC.

The chain employs TRBV9 and TRBJ2-5; TRBD1 might be the D (6 bases). CDR1 and CDR2 (germline): SGDLS, YYNGEE. V gave up 0 bases and J gave up 5 bases, with 11 bases separating them. The CDR3 is made up of 14 amino acids. CDR3 sequence: CASSVGPGVETQYF. The CDR3 region has the DNA TGTGCCAGCAGCGTAGGGCCAGGGGTGGAGACCCAGTACTTC.

This clonotype occurred a few times. The chain has TRBV18 and TRBJ2-1; D gene unclear. Germline CDR1 reads KGHSH; CDR2 reads LQKENI. There are 13 residues in the CDR3. V was cut by 2 bases and J by 7 bases, with 9 bases left in between. The CDR3 loop reads CASSPERFNEQFF. The CDR3 DNA is TGTGCCAGCTCACCAGAGAGATTTAATGAGCAGTTCTTC.

In its sample, this clonotype was seen a few times. The rearrangement links TRBV6-2 or TRBV6-3 to TRBJ2-3, with D perhaps TRBD1 (6 bases). Germline CDR1 MNHEY, CDR2 SVGEGT. The CDR3 runs 23 residues. The V gene lost 2 bases and the J gene lost 3 bases, with 36 bases spanning the gap. CDR3 bases: TGTGCCAGCAGTTACCTAAACGCAGGGGCTTTTGCGGTTGGAGGAAGTAAGACAGATACGCAGTATTTT. Protein sequence: CASSYLNAGAFAVGGSKTDTQYF.

A few counts support this clonotype. V is TRBV29-1 and J is TRBJ2-1; a weak D match, TRBD2 (6 bases). Germline V gene lookup returns CDR1 SQVTM and CDR2 ANQGSEA. This CDR3 is built from 14 residues. Trimming took off 7 bases at V and 4 bases at J, with 17 bases between the two ends. The CDR3 coding sequence is TGCAGCGGGGGAGCGGGCGGCAGGTACAATGAGCAGTTCTTC. Amino acids: CSGGAGGRYNEQFF.

In this sample, this clonotype turned up a few times. This sequence joins TRBV5-5 and TRBJ2-7; 11 bases are shared with TRBD2. The CDR3 contains 15 residues. The germline gives CDR1 SGHKS, CDR2 YYEKEE (reference sequence). V shed 3 bases and J 3 bases; nucleotides not matched to a gene: 5. CDR3 sequence reads: CASSSGLAGLYEQYF. DNA for the CDR3: TGTGCCAGCAGCTCCGGACTAGCGGGCCTCTACGAGCAGTACTTC.

This clonotype was picked up a small number of times. The chain carries TRBV5-4 and TRBJ1-2; 7 positions agree with TRBD1. Trimming removed 0 bases from V and 2 bases from J; junction bases left unmatched: 4. Germline V CDR1 and CDR2: SGHNT, YYREEE (reference sequence). CDR3 length equals 15 residues. The DNA of the CDR3 is TGTGCCAGCAGCTTGGGGGGGACAGAGAACTATGGCTACACCTTC. Translated: CASSLGGTENYGYTF.

In its sample, this clonotype was seen a few times. The V call is TRBV18, the J call TRBJ2-3; 9 nucleotides match TRBD2. The CDR3 totals 16 residues. The germline CDR1 and CDR2 sequences are KGHSH and LQKENI. V shed 0 bases, J shed 4 bases, and the junction held 5 bases outside the gene matches. This CDR3 is CASSPPGLAFPDTQYF. The CDR3 DNA sequence: TGTGCCAGCTCACCACCGGGACTAGCTTTCCCAGATACGCAGTATTTT.

The rearrangement joins TRBV27 to TRBJ2-6; 9 positions agree with TRBD1. The V gene's germline CDR1 is MNHEY and CDR2 SMNVEV (reference sequence). The CDR3 runs to 17 residues. Losses at the gene ends were 6 bases for V and 3 bases for J; bases not matched to a gene: 9. The CDR3 protein is CASSTPNRGLGANVLTF. The CDR3 DNA reads TGTGCCAGCAGCACCCCCAACAGGGGGCTTGGGGCCAACGTCCTGACTTTC.

This clonotype was seen at least ten times. This chain connects TRBV7-2 to TRBJ1-2; no clear D. Between the trimmed V and J ends, which lost 1 base and 4 bases, there was a span of 7 bases. The germline V gene encodes CDR1 SGHTA and CDR2 FQGNSA. The CDR3 contains 13 residues. CDR3: CASSLGRLYGYTF. The CDR3 bases are TGTGCCAGCAGCTTAGGTCGGCTCTATGGCTACACCTTC.

In this sample, this clonotype turned up a few times. The chain combines TRBV12-3 or TRBV12-4 with TRBJ1-1; a weak D match, TRBD1 (5 bases). The CDR3 runs 12 residues. Trimming removed 5 bases at V and 10 bases at J, with 14 bases between. The CDR3 protein is CASSLLGRGAFF. CDR3 in DNA: TGTGCCAGCAGTCTGTTAGGGAGGGGAGCTTTCTTT.

The chain employs TRBV10-3 and TRBJ1-1; D unclear. The germline CDR1 and CDR2 sequences are ENHRY and SYGVKD. This CDR3 is built from 13 residues. The ends were cut back, 4 bases at V and 3 bases at J, with 9 bases in the middle. In DNA, the CDR3 is TGTGCCATCAGTGTTGGCCAGGACACTGAAGCTTTCTTT. Its translation: CAISVGQDTEAFF.

This clonotype was observed a handful of times. The V and J genes are TRBV7-2 and TRBJ2-5; 12 bases map to TRBD2. With V trimmed by 5 bases and J by 5 bases, 6 bases remained unmatched. The CDR3 covers 15 residues. The germline CDR1 and CDR2 sequences are SGHTA and FQGNSA. The CDR3 loop is CASSQLAGGGETQYF. The CDR3 DNA reads as TGTGCCAGCAGCCAACTAGCGGGAGGCGGCGAGACCCAGTACTTC.

This chain joins TRBV29-1 and TRBJ1-2; 7 positions agree with TRBD1. V dropped 4 bases and J dropped 8; count of bases not matched to a gene: 4. The germline CDR1 and CDR2 sequences are SQVTM and ANQGSEA. The CDR3 has 11 residues. The CDR3 here is CSVGQGPGYTF. CDR3 DNA: TGCAGCGTTGGACAGGGTCCCGGCTACACCTTC.

J is TRBJ2-3 and V is TRBV6-5; D unclear. Trimming stripped 0 bases from V and 2 bases from J, with 6 bases between. Germline loops: CDR1 MNHEY, CDR2 SVGAGI. The CDR3 is 14 amino acids. The CDR3 region is CASSYSASTDTQYF. The CDR3 region has the DNA TGTGCCAGCAGTTACTCTGCTTCCACAGATACGCAGTATTTT.

There are a few counts of this clonotype. The J gene is TRBJ1-2, the V gene TRBV2; D remains ambiguous. The ends were cut back, 6 bases at V and 4 bases at J, with 12 bases in the middle. This CDR3 comprises 13 residues. CDR1 is SNHLY, CDR2 FYNNEI, per germline. The CDR3 spells CASRKTFGYGYTF. The CDR3, as DNA: TGTGCCAGCAGAAAGACATTCGGCTATGGCTACACCTTC.

The chain uses TRBV7-9 and TRBJ2-1, with 10 nucleotides matching TRBD2. Unmatched junction bases numbered 5, after V lost 2 bases and J lost 7 bases. CDR3 size: 15 residues. In germline, CDR1 is SEHNR, CDR2 FQNEAQ (reference sequence). The CDR3: CASSLTSGMGNEQFF. CDR3 DNA: TGTGCCAGCAGCTTAACTAGCGGGATGGGAAATGAGCAGTTCTTC.

V and J are TRBV5-1 and TRBJ2-5; 11 bases map to TRBD2. Trimming at V came to 2 bases and at J to 10 bases, leaving 10 bases not matched to a gene. This CDR3 spans 15 amino acids. The V gene's germline CDR1 is SGHRS and CDR2 YFSETQ. CDR3 DNA sequence: TGCGCCAGCAGCTTAGGAGGCCTAGCGGGAGGAGACCAGTACTTC. It encodes CASSLGGLAGGDQYF. Complete variable domain (other parts from reference TRBV5-1 and TRBJ2-5): KAGVTQTPRYLIKTRGQQVTLSCSPISGHRSVSWYQQTPGQGLQFLFEYFSETQRNKGNFPGRFSGRQFSNSRSEMNVSTLELGDSALYLCASSLGGLAGGDQYFGPGTRLLVL.

This clonotype was seen a few times. The V and J genes are TRBV29-1 and TRBJ2-3; the match to TRBD2 covers 9 bases. There are 12 residues in the CDR3. Germline lookup yields CDR1 SQVTM and CDR2 ANQGSEA. The DNA for the CDR3 is TGCAGTATGGGTAGCGGGAGAGATACGCAGTATTTT. It specifies CSMGSGRDTQYF.

The genes are TRBV13 and TRBJ2-4; tentative D call: TRBD2 (5 bases). The germline gives CDR1 PRHDT, CDR2 FYEKMQ (reference sequence). Trimming pared 5 bases from V and 9 bases from J, leaving 23 bases between. The CDR3 loop spans 16 amino acids. This CDR3 is CASSNREGELSLIQYF. DNA for the CDR3: TGTGCCAGCAGCAATCGCGAGGGAGAGTTGTCGCTCATTCAGTACTTC.

This clonotype was detected only once. The chain uses TRBV20-1 and TRBJ2-3; D is perhaps TRBD2 (6 bases). Germline lookup yields CDR1 DFQATT and CDR2 SNEGSKA (reference sequence). V dropped 4 bases and J dropped 3 bases, with 14 bases sitting between them. This CDR3 contains 14 residues. The CDR3 is CSAKRPGGTDTQYF. The CDR3 nucleotides are TGCAGTGCTAAACGGCCCGGGGGAACAGATACGCAGTATTTT.

The sample holds a few counts of this clonotype. The chain carries TRBV10-3 and TRBJ2-2, with D perhaps given as TRBD1 or TRBD2 (5 bases each). CDR1 is ENHRY, CDR2 SYGVKD, per germline. The ends were cut back, 6 bases at V and 4 bases at J, with 15 bases in the middle. The CDR3 sequence is 15 residues long. CDR3 protein: CAIRGIGTGTGELFF. Here the CDR3 DNA reads TGTGCCATCAGGGGAATCGGGACGGGCACCGGGGAGCTGTTTTTT.

The table lists this clonotype with a few counts. This chain uses TRBV7-2 with TRBJ1-2; possible D gene TRBD1, 6 bases. The CDR3 loop spans 15 amino acids. The V end lost 4 bases, the J end lost 1 base, and 13 bases lay between the germline ends. Germline CDR1 reads SGHTA; CDR2 reads FQGNSA. The CDR3 loop reads CASSSGTTFNYGYTF. CDR3 DNA: TGTGCCAGCAGCTCCGGGACAACGTTTAACTATGGCTACACCTTC.